The 27 T cell receptor beta chains given below trace back to one sample, sequenced in a study of T cell repertoires in cytomegalovirus infection. TCRdb reanalysed the reads using MiXCR and keeps one entry per CDR3 protein. The profile shows around 260,000 distinct CDR3 sequences, roughly 23% of them singletons. The sample comprised PBMCs. Receptors originate from a human donor in good health (CMV status not recorded). Some clones in this sample may be carry-over from other donors' samples.

In the case of this clonotype: Given a much more abundant clone one base away, this may be a read error. The gene calls are TRBV2 and TRBJ2-7; D gene unclear. Germline V CDR1 and CDR2: SNHLY, FYNNEI. The CDR3 runs 14 residues. CDR3: CASSEAWWAHEQHF. The DNA of the CDR3 is TGTGCCAGCAGTGAAGCGTGGTGGGCCCACGAGCAGCACTTC.

The rearrangement links TRBV5-6 to TRBJ1-5, with D perhaps TRBD1 (5 bases). The CDR3 runs 16 residues. Trimming shortened V by 4 bases and J by 2 bases, and 16 bases separated the two germline ends. Germline V lookup: CDR1 SGHDT, CDR2 YYEEEE. CDR3 protein: CASSTGPPGGNQPQHF. CDR3 in DNA: TGTGCCAGCAGCACCGGGCCTCCGGGGGGCAATCAGCCCCAGCATTTT.

In this sample, this clonotype turned up many times. This chain connects TRBV7-2 to TRBJ2-1; D uncertain. The CDR3 runs to 12 residues. Germline assignment: CDR1 SGHTA and CDR2 FQGNSA. V lost 4 bases, J lost 9 bases, and 10 bases lay in between. CDR3 protein: CASSSVWGEQFF. The CDR3 DNA follows: TGTGCCAGCAGCTCCGTCTGGGGTGAGCAGTTCTTC.

The table lists this clonotype with a few counts. V is TRBV5-1 and J is TRBJ1-1; TRBD1 matches 8 bases. V shed 2 bases, J shed 6 bases, and the junction held 12 bases outside the gene matches. CDR1 is SGHRS, CDR2 YFSETQ, per germline. This CDR3 spans 16 amino acids. The CDR3 region has the DNA TGCGCCAGCAGCTTAGGACAGGGTGGTTTTGCGGCTGAAGCTTTCTTT. This codes for CASSLGQGGFAAEAFF.

This chain uses TRBV28 with TRBJ1-2; 7 bases agree with TRBD1. V shed 5 bases and J 1 base; nucleotides not matched to a gene: 7. Germline assignment: CDR1 MDHEN and CDR2 SYDVKM. The length of the CDR3 is 15 residues. CDR3: CASSTGPGGNYGYTF. CDR3 bases: TGTGCCAGCAGTACCGGGCCAGGGGGTAACTATGGCTACACCTTC.

In this sample, this clonotype turned up a few times. The chain uses TRBV29-1 and TRBJ2-3; D possibly corresponds to TRBD1 (6 bases). The germline V and J ends were trimmed by 0 bases and 12 bases, with 13 bases remaining between them. From germline, CDR1 is SQVTM and CDR2 ANQGSEA. This CDR3 contains 12 residues. The chain's CDR3 is CSVEEADSLQYF. CDR3 nucleotides: TGCAGCGTTGAAGAGGCGGACAGCTTACAGTATTTT.

This clonotype was seen at least ten times. The CDR3 nucleotides read TGTGCCAGCAGCTTACAGACAGCGACCTACAATGAGCAGTTCTTC. Protein: CASSLQTATYNEQFF. The V and J genes are TRBV7-2 and TRBJ2-1; TRBD1 might be the D (5 bases). Germline CDR1 and CDR2: SGHTA and FQGNSA. V dropped 2 bases and J dropped 2 bases, with 10 bases sitting between them. CDR3 length: 15 residues.

The table lists this clonotype with a few counts. The V and J genes are TRBV10-2 and TRBJ2-7; TRBD1 might be the D (6 bases). Trimming took 6 bases from V and 2 from J, leaving 11 bases between them. The length of the CDR3 is 13 residues. Per the germline V gene, CDR1 is WSHSY and CDR2 is SAAADI. The CDR3 DNA reads TGCGCCAGCAGCCGGGACACCGCCTACGAGCAGTACGTC. It is translated as CASSRDTAYEQYV.

As concerns this clonotype: This CDR3 is missing its conserved last phenylalanine or tryptophan, likely due to a read error. It is unclear where the CDR3 begins or ends on the DNA, so no DNA is shown, and the CDR3 is as TCRdb lists it. The chain has TRBV11-2 and TRBJ2-1; the D segment call TRBD1 is taken from the table without a DNA check. The CDR3 has 17 residues if both end residues are counted. Germline V CDR1 and CDR2: SGHAT, FQNNGV. This chain's CDR3 is CASSLGGGTGVPNEPFV.

This clonotype was seen at least ten times. The chain employs TRBV27 and TRBJ2-1; 7 bases line up with TRBD2. Trimming cost V 2 bases and J 3 bases; bases outside gene matches: 10. This CDR3 comprises 17 residues. In germline, CDR1 is MNHEY, CDR2 SMNVEV (reference sequence). The CDR3 sequence is CASSLRAGSFSYNEQFF. The CDR3, as DNA: TGTGCCAGCAGTTTAAGAGCGGGGTCCTTTAGCTACAATGAGCAGTTCTTC.

This clonotype was counted only a few times. The gene calls are TRBV7-9 and TRBJ1-1; D perhaps matches TRBD1 (5 bases). CDR3 length equals 13 residues. Deletions cut 1 base from V and 11 bases from J, with 14 bases between. Germline V CDR1 and CDR2: SEHNR, FQNEAQ (reference sequence). CDR3 in amino acids: CASSLEWQGSAFF. CDR3 coding DNA: TGTGCCAGCAGCTTAGAGTGGCAGGGATCCGCTTTCTTT.

This clonotype was seen ten or more times. This chain links TRBV7-8 with TRBJ2-7; 11 nucleotides line up with TRBD1. The CDR3 is 18 amino acids. With V trimmed by 4 bases and J by 3 bases, 14 bases remained unmatched. CDR1 and CDR2 from the germline V gene are SGHVS and FQNEAQ. The CDR3 protein is CASSSGQGAESSYYEQYF. CDR3 DNA: TGTGCCAGCAGCTCCGGACAGGGGGCGGAATCGTCATACTACGAGCAGTACTTC.

This clonotype has more than one count but fewer than ten. The chain has TRBV29-1 and TRBJ1-2, with D unresolved. Trimming took off 7 bases at V and 0 bases at J, with 9 bases between the two ends. Germline V gene data show CDR1 as SQVTM and CDR2 as ANQGSEA. The CDR3 contains 12 residues. The CDR3 bases are TGCAGCGCCGGAATTACTAACTATGGCTACACCTTC. This sequence encodes CSAGITNYGYTF.

Many counts were recorded for this clonotype. The chain uses TRBV7-2 and TRBJ2-5; 7 bases map to TRBD2. This CDR3 has 17 residues. Germline V lookup: CDR1 SGHTA, CDR2 FQGNSA. The trim removed 4 bases at V and 2 bases at J, leaving 13 bases unmatched. In DNA form, the CDR3 reads TGTGCCAGCAGCTCCTTCACTTGGGAGGGCATACAAGAGACCCAGTACTTC. Its protein product is CASSSFTWEGIQETQYF.

The chain employs TRBV7-6 and TRBJ2-3; no definite D call. The germline gives CDR1 SGHVS, CDR2 FNYEAQ. This CDR3 has 15 amino acids. V gave up 4 bases and J gave up 6 bases, with 17 bases separating them. CDR3 sequence (DNA): TGTGCCAGCAGCTCGTTGGAGCGATCCGTGGATACGCAGTATTTT. It is translated as CASSSLERSVDTQYF.

The table lists this clonotype with a few counts. The chain is built from TRBV27 and TRBJ1-1, with TRBD1 identical over 7 bases. Germline CDR1 is MNHEY and CDR2 is SMNVEV (reference sequence). The V and J ends lost 5 bases and 4 bases, in that order; junction bases with no gene match: 7. CDR3 length equals 14 residues. The CDR3 spells CASSLQQGITEAFF. CDR3 bases: TGTGCCAGCAGTCTACAACAGGGGATCACTGAAGCTTTCTTT.

In this sample, this clonotype turned up a few times. V is TRBV6-2 or TRBV6-3 and J is TRBJ2-7, with a tentative D call TRBD2 (6 bases). Germline lookup yields CDR1 MNHEY and CDR2 SVGEGT. V was trimmed by 8 bases and J by 0 bases, leaving 8 bases between them. This CDR3 contains 12 residues. CDR3 amino acids: CASQTSSYEQYF. The CDR3 nucleotides read TGTGCCAGCCAGACTAGCTCCTACGAGCAGTACTTC.

The CDR3 region has the DNA TGTGCCAGCAGCTTAATGAACAGGGTTTTGTATGGCTACACCTTC. As protein: CASSLMNRVLYGYTF. The chain uses TRBV28 and TRBJ1-2, with D perhaps TRBD1 (6 bases). Germline V CDR1 and CDR2: MDHEN, SYDVKM. This CDR3 has 15 amino acids. Trimming removed 6 bases from V and 5 bases from J, with 19 bases in between.

V is TRBV5-1 and J is TRBJ2-5, with TRBD2 matching 8 bases. Trimming cost V 4 bases and J 3 bases; bases outside gene matches: 8. CDR1 is SGHRS and CDR2 is YFSETQ in the germline V gene. This CDR3 comprises 15 residues. CDR3 in DNA: TGCGCCAGCAGCCCGGGAGCGGGAGAAGAAGAGACCCAGTACTTC. It codes for CASSPGAGEEETQYF.

The sample holds many counts of this clonotype. The chain links TRBV7-2 to TRBJ2-3; D may match TRBD1 or TRBD2 (5 bases each). Trimming pared 2 bases from V and 4 bases from J, leaving 16 bases between. The V gene's germline CDR1 is SGHTA and CDR2 FQGNSA. There are 16 residues in the CDR3. CDR3 residues: CASSLTVRGFSDTQYF. The CDR3 nucleotides are TGTGCCAGCAGCTTAACGGTCCGGGGCTTCTCAGATACGCAGTATTTT. The full variable domain, its missing parts supplied by reference TRBV7-2 and TRBJ2-3, is GAGVSQSPSNKVTEKGKDVELRCDPISGHTALYWYRQSLGQGLEFLIYFQGNSAPDKSGLPSDRFSAERTGGSVSTLTIQRTQQEDSAVYLCASSLTVRGFSDTQYFGPGTRLTVL.

The V gene is TRBV28, the J gene TRBJ2-1, with 8 bases that match TRBD1. Germline trimming cut 4 bases from V and 7 bases from J; bases unmatched to any gene: 6. CDR1 and CDR2 from the germline V gene are MDHEN and SYDVKM. This CDR3 has 14 residues. CDR3 amino acids: CASSSRTGMNEQFF. CDR3 nucleotides: TGTGCCAGCAGTTCTCGGACAGGGATGAATGAGCAGTTCTTC.

The chain uses TRBV3-1 and TRBJ2-3, with a tentative D call TRBD2 (6 bases). The V end was cut by 5 bases, the J end by 9 bases, with 15 bases between. This CDR3 is built from 13 residues. The germline V gene encodes CDR1 LGHDT and CDR2 YNNKEL (reference sequence). The CDR3 coding sequence is TGTGCCAGCAGCTGGCTGACTAGGAGAACGCAGTATTTT. Its protein is CASSWLTRRTQYF.

The V gene is TRBV7-2, the J gene TRBJ2-5; D may be TRBD2 (6 bases). CDR3 length: 17 amino acids. V shed 1 base and J shed 2 bases, with 17 bases lying between them. Germline V CDR1 and CDR2: SGHTA, FQGNSA. CDR3 bases: TGTGCCAGCAGCTTAGTTCCAGCGGGTGGTTCACAAGAGACCCAGTACTTC. Residues: CASSLVPAGGSQETQYF.

The chain employs TRBV7-9 and TRBJ2-7; unclear D gene. The germline V gene has CDR1 SEHNR and CDR2 FQNEAQ (reference sequence). This CDR3 region has 11 residues. V lost 3 bases and J lost 6, with 6 bases in between. The CDR3 DNA is TGTGCCAGCAGCTTCCAGCTCGAGCAGTACTTC. This codes for CASSFQLEQYF.

This clonotype was seen ten or more times. The chain uses TRBV7-2 and TRBJ2-3; weak D call: TRBD1 (6 bases). Germline CDR1 is SGHTA and CDR2 is FQGNSA. Trimming took off 2 bases at V and 4 bases at J, with 16 bases between the two ends. CDR3 length equals 16 residues. CDR3 DNA sequence: TGTGCCAGCAGCTTACAGCCCAGGGGCTCACCAGATACGCAGTATTTT. Translated: CASSLQPRGSPDTQYF.

This clonotype has only a few counts. One end of the junction fails to match germline, which may point to a read error. This chain connects TRBV11-2 to TRBJ2-3; 14 bases align to TRBD2. CDR1 SGHAT and CDR2 FQNNGV come from the germline V gene. CDR3 length equals 16 residues. The CDR3 reads CASSLTPRLAGGHPRF. CDR3 nucleotides: TGTGCCAGCAGCTTAACCCCCCGACTAGCGGGGGGGCACCCCCGCTTT.

This clonotype was seen many times. The chain carries TRBV7-6 and TRBJ2-1, with TRBD2 matching 9 bases. Germline lookup yields CDR1 SGHVS and CDR2 FNYEAQ. The ends lost 1 base at V and 4 bases at J; junction bases unmatched: 2. The CDR3 consists of 15 residues. This CDR3 is CASSLVSGRYNEQFF. The CDR3 coding sequence is TGTGCCAGCAGCTTAGTAAGCGGGAGGTACAATGAGCAGTTCTTC.